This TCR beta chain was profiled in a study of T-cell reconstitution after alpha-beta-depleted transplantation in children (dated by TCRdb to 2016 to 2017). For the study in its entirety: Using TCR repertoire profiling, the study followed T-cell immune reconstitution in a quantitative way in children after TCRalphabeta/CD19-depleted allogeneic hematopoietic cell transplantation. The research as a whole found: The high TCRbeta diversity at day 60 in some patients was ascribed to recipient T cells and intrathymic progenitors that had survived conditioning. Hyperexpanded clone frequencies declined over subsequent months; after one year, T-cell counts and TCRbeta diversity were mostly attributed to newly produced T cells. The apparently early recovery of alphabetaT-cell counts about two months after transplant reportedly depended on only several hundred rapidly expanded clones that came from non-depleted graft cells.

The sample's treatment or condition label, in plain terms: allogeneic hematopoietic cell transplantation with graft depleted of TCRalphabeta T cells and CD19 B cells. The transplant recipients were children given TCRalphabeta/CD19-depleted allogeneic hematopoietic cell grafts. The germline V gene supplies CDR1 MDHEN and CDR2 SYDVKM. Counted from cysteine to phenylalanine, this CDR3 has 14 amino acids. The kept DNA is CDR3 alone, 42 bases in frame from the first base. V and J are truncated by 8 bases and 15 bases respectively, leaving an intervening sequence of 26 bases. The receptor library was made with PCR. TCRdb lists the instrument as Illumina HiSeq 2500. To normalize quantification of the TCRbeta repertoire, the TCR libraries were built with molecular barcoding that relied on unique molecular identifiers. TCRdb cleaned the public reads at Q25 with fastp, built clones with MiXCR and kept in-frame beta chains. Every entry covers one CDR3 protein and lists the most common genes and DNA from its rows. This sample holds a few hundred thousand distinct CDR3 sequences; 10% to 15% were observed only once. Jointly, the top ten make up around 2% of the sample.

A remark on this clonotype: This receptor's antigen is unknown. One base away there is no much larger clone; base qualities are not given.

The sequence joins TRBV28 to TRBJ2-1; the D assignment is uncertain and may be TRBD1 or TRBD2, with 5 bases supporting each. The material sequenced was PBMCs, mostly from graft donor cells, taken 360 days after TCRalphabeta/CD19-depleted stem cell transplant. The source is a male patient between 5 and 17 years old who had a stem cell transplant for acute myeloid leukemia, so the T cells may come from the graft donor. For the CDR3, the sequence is CASGPKPGTPVGFF. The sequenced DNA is TGTGCCAGCGGACCGAAGCCCGGGACCCCTGTGGGGTTCTTC.